This TCR beta chain originates from a study of blood T cell repertoires in COVID-19. As for the study in general: The origin of the acute and convalescent COVID-19 samples was the United States, Italy and Spain. The analysed material was cDNA or gDNA that came from T cells, B-cell-depleted T cells, or PBMCs.

As originally analysed: Estimation of nucleated cell counts was performed using reference gene primer amplification. Sequencing was performed with immunoSEQ multiplex PCR; in TCRdb, only in-frame clones are kept and a portion is missing. That table is the source of V, J and clone size, and D and trimming were worked out from the DNA. The table lists approximately 210,000 clones, 84% of them singletons. Per the germline V gene, CDR1 is SGDLS and CDR2 is YYNGEE. This CDR3 spans 15 amino acids. V was pared by 3 bases and J by 5 bases, with 3 bases of the junction left unmatched. This chain connects TRBV9 to TRBJ1-6; 9 nucleotides match TRBD1. This receptor was identified in a woman aged 45-65 years with active or convalescent COVID-19. What was sequenced was peripheral blood. CDR3 protein: CASSAGTGNNSPLHF. The CDR3 region has the DNA TGTGCCAGCAGCGCCGGGACAGGGAATAATTCACCCCTCCACTTT. The full variable domain, in which reference TRBV9 and TRBJ1-6 provide the parts outside the CDR3, is DSGVTQTPKHLITATGQRVTLRCSPRSGDLSVYWYQQSLDQGLQFLIQYYNGEERAKGNILERFSAQQFPDLHSELNLSSLELGDSALYFCASSAGTGNNSPLHFGNGTRLTVT.